This T cell receptor beta chain derives from a study of cytomegalovirus exposure and HLA in healthy donors (dated by TCRdb to about 2017). For the study in its entirety: In an earlier analysis of approximately 640 of the donors, 276 Gb of sequence data and roughly 100 million unique TCR beta sequences from 150 million to 200 million T cells were reported. An early release covering 500 to 750 HLA-typed donors comprised 250 to 350 gigabases of sequencing data and tens of millions of unique TCR sequences. Of the roughly 400 genotyped donors, roughly 80% fell in the genetic ancestry cluster associated with self-reported Caucasian donors. The study was designed to test whether signatures of past pathogen exposure could be identified by cataloging public T cell receptors. The T cell repertoires of under 750 subjects were profiled by immunosequencing and related to cytomegalovirus serostatus. In addition to the first cohort of hundreds of subjects, a separate validation cohort of 120 different subjects was used. High-throughput TCR immunosequencing, statistical association of individual TCRs with disease status, and machine learning were combined to predict cytomegalovirus infection status. In a later analysis, previously published TCR beta repertoires from 666 donors were re-analyzed and high-resolution HLA genotyping was added so that TCR occurrence patterns could be studied. Rather than using new phenotypic data, the later analysis identified candidate immune exposures from TCR beta sequences and from how often those sequences occurred across donors. In an earlier analysis of several hundred of the donors, high-throughput TCR beta sequencing was used to judge whether each TCR beta V gene segment behaved as functional or pseudogenic. Donor age, sex, ethnicity and CMV serostatus were collected together with the repertoire data. In a later genetic analysis, genome-wide SNP genotypes for about 60% of the 666 donors were used, and that subset was treated as a discovery cohort. Every repertoire in the discovery cohort had been generated on one and the same sequencing platform. HLA typing included class I and class II loci at four-digit resolution. The number of typed donors differed by locus: 629-630 for A, B, C, DRB1 and DQB1; 500 to 550 for DQA1; fewer than 610 for DPA1; and around 490 for DPB1. Several DR-DQ haplotypes were handled as single units for association and clustering because linkage in the cohort was strong. Among roughly 400 genotyped donors of the cohort, an average of around 250,000 unique TCR beta nucleotide sequences was sequenced per donor, of which 15% to 20% were non-productive.

Overall study outcomes, separate from this receptor: A later genetic analysis associated a missense DCLRE1C variant with V-gene and J-gene trimming of TCR beta chains, and an independent cohort replicated the association. The study gave a list of under 200 TCR beta chains associated with cytomegalovirus. Assigning TCR associations to individual alleles was difficult when HLA alleles, especially DR and DQ, strongly co-occurred. Because the 87-base-pair reads could not distinguish some IMGT-functional V segments, including TRBV6-2 and TRBV6-3, those segments were excluded. Because counts were too low, roughly 16 rarely observed V segments, including chromosome 9 orphons, were excluded from the earlier analysis of 587 of the donors. For the cohort, immune exposure information was limited to CMV serostatus. A later analysis reported that several top co-occurrence clusters appeared linked to parvovirus B19, influenza, CMV and Epstein-Barr virus. A few of the identified cytomegalovirus-associated TCR beta chains were confirmed in vitro to be specific for cytomegalovirus antigens. The cohort was sequenced for TCR beta chains only, and without alpha or paired-chain data the features that could be detected were limited. The classifier was reported to diagnose cytomegalovirus status with high specificity and sensitivity in both the original and validation cohorts. Linkage disequilibrium might explain the correlated functional status among segregating V segments, but an unknown experimental factor could not be excluded. It was suggested by the authors that the approach could potentially be generalized to other disease states and immunological phenotypes. A further reported finding was that TCR beta sequences accurately predicted the HLA-A and HLA-B alleles for most subjects in the first cohort. Most TCR sequences were observed very rarely across donors, whereas some public TCRs were present in many individuals. In a later analysis, the rate of TCR association differed among HLA loci, with DRB1 alleles having the most associated TCRs and HLA-C alleles having the fewest. In a later analysis, over 15,000 TCR beta sequences were associated with specific HLA alleles at a false discovery rate of 0.05. Compared with equally common non-associated chains, HLA-associated TCR beta chains in a later analysis were more clonally expanded and had lower generation probabilities. The presence/absence analyses assumed that sequencing depth was roughly uniform across donors, and that assumption may not be true. According to a later analysis, most CMV-associated TCR beta chains appeared to be HLA-restricted, and the HLA associations seemed to be driven largely by CMV exposure. According to a later genetic analysis, donors in an Asian-associated ancestry cluster had fewer N-insertions in productive TCRs than the roughly 670-donor mean. Because HLA typing was unavailable for some donors at each locus, only the typed subset was used in association tests. A cluster of highly shared sequence variants was judged likely to represent a technical artifact of the sequencing pipeline. Broadly in line with IMGT annotations, most TCR beta V segments showed up in productive rearrangements about 87% or about 30% of the time in an earlier analysis of about 500 of the donors.

As for this clone: What this receptor recognizes is not known. No much larger clonotype is one base removed from it; base qualities were not supplied.

The cohort consisted of approximately 690 healthy bone marrow donors. All cohort members were sampled while nominally healthy, although unrecorded immune exposures were likely present. The donor was CMV seronegative and was included in the group of under 450 seronegative cohort members. A peripheral blood sample was collected from each donor, and TCR beta sequencing was performed on peripheral blood mononuclear cells. The Qiagen DNeasy Blood Extraction Kit was used to extract genomic DNA from the blood cell samples. The germline V gene gives CDR1 as SGHTA and CDR2 as FQGNSA. Trimming removed 0 bases from V and 2 bases from J, leaving 4 bases between the germline ends. Including the terminal cysteine and phenylalanine, the CDR3 comprises 13 residues. Of the read, only the CDR3 DNA is kept; its 39 bases are in frame from base 1. The library was made by the immunoSEQ multiplex PCR assay. The multiplex PCR relied on a mix of 60 forward primers for TCR Vbeta segments and 13 reverse primers for TCR Jbeta segments. The CDR3 region of rearranged TCR beta genes was amplified from genomic DNA with a multiplex PCR assay. Amplified TCR beta libraries were sequenced as 87-base-pair reads on the Illumina HiSeq System. The authors processed their data as follows. A later analysis tallied around 82 million unique TCR beta chains across the 666 repertoires, and about 10 million of those chains were shared by two or more donors. A nearest-neighbor algorithm error-corrected the raw reads and collapsed the reads into unique sequences, merging closely related sequences to remove PCR and sequencing errors. V, D and J gene segments were assigned by aligning CDR3 sequences to IMGT reference sequences. Each retained sequence needed at least a six-nucleotide match to both a V gene segment and a J gene segment. Rearrangements were called productive when the CDR3 lacked stop codons and stayed in frame with V and J; all others were non-productive. CDR3 was defined by IMGT convention, running from the second conserved V-encoded cysteine to the conserved J-encoded phenylalanine. In an earlier analysis of approximately 500 of the donors, sequences lacking an unambiguous match to a single V gene segment were excluded. An earlier analysis of a few hundred of the donors called V segments functional above 56.7% productive rearrangements and segregating when the between-donor standard deviation exceeded 5%. To diagnose cytomegalovirus status from the catalog of TCR beta chain sequences, a statistical classification framework was built. In a later analysis, V and J genes were assigned by comparing TCR nucleotide sequences against IMGT/GENE-DB human TR gene sequences. In a later analysis, CDR3 sequences and most-parsimonious VDJ recombination scenarios were assigned using the TCRdist pipeline. In a later analysis, every TCR beta chain was defined by the combination of its CDR3 amino acid sequence and its V-gene family, and reads without a unique V-gene family were dropped. A later analysis removed over 500 highly shared, low-generation-probability nucleotide sequences to deal with suspected cross-contamination and a sequencing artifact. In a later analysis, a clonal expansion index for each public chain was calculated from normalized within-repertoire ranks of inferred template counts. In a later analysis, generation probabilities were computed with a VDJ recombination model fitted to out-of-frame rearrangements, and the resulting probabilities were checked against IGoR. A later analysis scored TCR-TCR, TCR-HLA and TCR-CMV co-occurrence with hypergeometric tests, applying a repertoire-size bias correction to TCR pairs. To estimate false discovery rates, a later analysis permuted the HLA or CMV assignments 20 times. In a later analysis, co-occurring TCRs were grouped using DBSCAN, with TCRdist sequence similarity added in when clustering inside HLA-allele-positive subsets. Repertoires with fewer than 30,000 or more than 120,000 public chains, plus five repertoires with anomalous nucleotide sharing, were excluded from co-occurrence clustering. In its TCRdb copy, this immuneACCESS table keeps in-frame sequences only and misses some clones. Where compared with another copy, unresolved V genes explain less than half of these, and the others have no known cause. V, J and clone size are taken as reported in that table, and D and trimming were inferred from the DNA itself. This sample gives around 150,000 clones in total; around 72% of them show up just once. The top ten hold under 1.5% of the sample.

The sample was PBMCs. The clonotype was recovered from a man aged 18 to 30 in good health and CMV-seronegative. The V and J genes are TRBV7-2 and TRBJ1-2; no D segment can be confidently identified. The CDR3 region reads CASSLAGNYGYTF. The DNA is TGTGCCAGCAGCTTAGCCGGGAACTATGGCTACACCTTC.